This T cell receptor beta chain was sequenced for a study of cytomegalovirus exposure and HLA in healthy donors. The CDR3 runs to 14 residues. V lost 4 bases to trimming and J lost 3 bases, with 10 bases between them. CDR1 is MGHDK, CDR2 SYGVNS, per germline. PCR employed 60 Vbeta and 13 Jbeta primers. Using immunoSEQ multiplex PCR, the repertoire was profiled, and TCRdb retains in-frame clones only, with some absent. Of fewer than 250,000 clones listed, around 76% are singletons. The sequenced sample consisted of PBMCs. The receptor's source is a man aged 35 to 55 in good health and CMV-seropositive. The V and J genes are TRBV25-1 and TRBJ1-5; D is unclear. CDR3 loop: CASSGGWHNQPQHF. DNA for the CDR3: TGTGCCAGCAGTGGAGGGTGGCACAATCAGCCCCAGCATTTT.